A single sample is the source of the 7 T cell receptor beta chains below, sequenced in a study of T-cell reconstitution after alpha-beta-depleted transplantation in children. The authors prepared the TCRbeta library with unique molecular identifiers. One entry per CDR3 protein results from TCRdb running MiXCR on the PCR reads. The sample yields 600,000 to 700,000 distinct CDR3 sequences, 16% seen once. The sequences come from PBMCs from the stem cell graft donor, collected from the stem cell graft. Receptors were obtained from a human donor who donated a stem cell graft to a child with acute myeloid leukemia.

This clonotype was seen repeatedly, ten times or more. The chain combines TRBV12-3 or TRBV12-4 with TRBJ2-2; TRBD2 matches at 10 bases. This CDR3 spans 15 amino acids. Trimming at V came to 6 bases and at J to 5 bases, leaving 6 bases not matched to a gene. The CDR3 nucleotides are TGTGCCAGCAGACCCGGGACTAGCGATACCGGGGAGCTGTTTTTT. It codes for CASRPGTSDTGELFF.

The chain employs TRBV5-1 and TRBJ2-1; no clear D. Trimming took off 0 bases at V and 4 bases at J, with 8 bases between the two ends. CDR1 and CDR2 from the germline V gene are SGHRS and YFSETQ. The CDR3 spans 14 residues. The CDR3 region has the DNA TGCGCCAGCAGCTTGGAGGCCGGGTACAATGAGCAGTTCTTC. This translates into CASSLEAGYNEQFF.

This clonotype has only a few counts. The chain carries TRBV20-1 and TRBJ2-3; 8 bases are a match to TRBD1. The CDR3 sequence is 14 residues long. Germline V gene sequence: CDR1 DFQATT, CDR2 SNEGSKA (reference sequence). The trim removed 7 bases at V and 5 bases at J, leaving 11 bases unmatched. In DNA form, the CDR3 reads TGCAGTGGGAAGTCGACAGGGACAGGAGATACGCAGTATTTT. It encodes CSGKSTGTGDTQYF.

Only a few counts were recorded for this clonotype. The genes are TRBV7-2 and TRBJ2-3, with 7 positions matching TRBD2. Germline CDR1 and CDR2: SGHTA and FQGNSA. Losses at the gene ends were 2 bases for V and 0 bases for J; bases not matched to a gene: 5. The CDR3 loop spans 16 amino acids. CDR3 amino acids: CASSLKLGGSTDTQYF. The DNA for the CDR3 is TGTGCCAGCAGCTTAAAGTTGGGGGGGAGCACAGATACGCAGTATTTT.

Regarding this clonotype: A much larger clone lies one base from this, so it may be a read error. The conserved final phenylalanine or tryptophan is absent from the CDR3, which likely points to a read error. The gene calls are TRBV29-1 and TRBJ2-7; D remains ambiguous. The CDR3 totals 14 residues. Trimming left V 3 bases short and J 0 bases short, with 12 bases between. CDR1 is SQVTM, CDR2 ANQGSEA, per germline. This CDR3 is CSVDGTEDSYEQYS. CDR3 DNA: TGCAGCGTTGACGGCACAGAAGACTCCTACGAGCAGTACTCC.

The V gene is TRBV7-2, the J gene TRBJ2-3, with TRBD2 matching 8 bases. The CDR3 is 14 residues long. The germline gives CDR1 SGHTA, CDR2 FQGNSA. The J segment lost 1 base and the V segment lost 7 bases, leaving 4 bases of the junction unmatched. The CDR3, as DNA: TGTGCCAGCACATGGCGGGGGGGCACAGATACGCAGTATTTT. Translated: CASTWRGGTDTQYF.

This rearrangement joins TRBV7-2 to TRBJ2-7; the D call may be TRBD1 or TRBD2 (6 bases each). The CDR3 covers 15 residues. Trimming took 5 bases from V and 3 from J, leaving 17 bases between them. The V gene's germline CDR1 is SGHTA and CDR2 FQGNSA. CDR3 amino acids: CASSQGGGRNYEQYF. Here the CDR3 DNA reads TGTGCCAGCAGCCAAGGAGGGGGAAGGAACTACGAGCAGTACTTC.